A selection of T cell receptor beta chains follows, all from one sample in a study of early T cells in non-severe SARS-CoV-2 infection. TCRdb fed the 5' RACE reads into MiXCR, producing one record per CDR3 protein. The sample records 60,000 or so distinct CDR3 sequences, about 8.9% being singletons. The sample consisted of whole blood. Every receptor here comes from an adult who was a healthcare worker with PCR-confirmed SARS-CoV-2 infection or an uninfected control (not recorded which). Both conserved end residues are trimmed from each CDR3. Each record gives: V gene, CDR3 protein.

v_call: TRBV27
cdr3_aa: ASSSNSGLNEQF

v_call: TRBV7-7
cdr3_aa: ASRERELGGELF

v_call: TRBV28
cdr3_aa: AINPQGMTEAF

v_call: TRBV11-2
cdr3_aa: ASSLAAGHQETQY

v_call: TRBV7-9
cdr3_aa: ASSFGGSGIYEQY

v_call: TRBV11-2
cdr3_aa: ASSLVGGTTDTQY

v_call: TRBV28
cdr3_aa: ASRPTGLAGTDTQY

v_call: TRBV6-5
cdr3_aa: ASSQGTSGRFANEQF

v_call: TRBV4-1
cdr3_aa: ASSGGLVSYNEQF

v_call: TRBV20-1
cdr3_aa: SARGGFGYT

v_call: TRBV11-2
cdr3_aa: ASGGLAGTDTQY

v_call: TRBV11-2
cdr3_aa: ASHGGGHTDTQY

v_call: TRBV7-6
cdr3_aa: ASSLPRGEQY

v_call: TRBV27
cdr3_aa: ASSRGAQYSGELF

v_call: TRBV4-1
cdr3_aa: ASSQGALGRGTDTQY

v_call: TRBV12-3/TRBV12-4
cdr3_aa: ASRHGQGRPNEQF

v_call: TRBV5-5
cdr3_aa: ASSLAAKGAEAF

v_call: TRBV20-1
cdr3_aa: SARKREGDEQF

v_call: TRBV12-3/TRBV12-4
cdr3_aa: ASSLAARGETQY

v_call: TRBV12-3/TRBV12-4
cdr3_aa: ASSLGTGKGQPQH

v_call: TRBV29-1
cdr3_aa: SAGDRVITEAF

v_call: TRBV6-1
cdr3_aa: ASSEMAGAYNEQF

v_call: TRBV28
cdr3_aa: ASSPSGGGYEQY

v_call: TRBV6-2/TRBV6-3
cdr3_aa: ASSLQGGTEAF

v_call: TRBV12-3/TRBV12-4
cdr3_aa: ASSLSMGGISNQPQH

v_call: TRBV12-3/TRBV12-4
cdr3_aa: ASSPRVAGGTEAF

v_call: TRBV11-2
cdr3_aa: ASSLDTGGLDTEAF